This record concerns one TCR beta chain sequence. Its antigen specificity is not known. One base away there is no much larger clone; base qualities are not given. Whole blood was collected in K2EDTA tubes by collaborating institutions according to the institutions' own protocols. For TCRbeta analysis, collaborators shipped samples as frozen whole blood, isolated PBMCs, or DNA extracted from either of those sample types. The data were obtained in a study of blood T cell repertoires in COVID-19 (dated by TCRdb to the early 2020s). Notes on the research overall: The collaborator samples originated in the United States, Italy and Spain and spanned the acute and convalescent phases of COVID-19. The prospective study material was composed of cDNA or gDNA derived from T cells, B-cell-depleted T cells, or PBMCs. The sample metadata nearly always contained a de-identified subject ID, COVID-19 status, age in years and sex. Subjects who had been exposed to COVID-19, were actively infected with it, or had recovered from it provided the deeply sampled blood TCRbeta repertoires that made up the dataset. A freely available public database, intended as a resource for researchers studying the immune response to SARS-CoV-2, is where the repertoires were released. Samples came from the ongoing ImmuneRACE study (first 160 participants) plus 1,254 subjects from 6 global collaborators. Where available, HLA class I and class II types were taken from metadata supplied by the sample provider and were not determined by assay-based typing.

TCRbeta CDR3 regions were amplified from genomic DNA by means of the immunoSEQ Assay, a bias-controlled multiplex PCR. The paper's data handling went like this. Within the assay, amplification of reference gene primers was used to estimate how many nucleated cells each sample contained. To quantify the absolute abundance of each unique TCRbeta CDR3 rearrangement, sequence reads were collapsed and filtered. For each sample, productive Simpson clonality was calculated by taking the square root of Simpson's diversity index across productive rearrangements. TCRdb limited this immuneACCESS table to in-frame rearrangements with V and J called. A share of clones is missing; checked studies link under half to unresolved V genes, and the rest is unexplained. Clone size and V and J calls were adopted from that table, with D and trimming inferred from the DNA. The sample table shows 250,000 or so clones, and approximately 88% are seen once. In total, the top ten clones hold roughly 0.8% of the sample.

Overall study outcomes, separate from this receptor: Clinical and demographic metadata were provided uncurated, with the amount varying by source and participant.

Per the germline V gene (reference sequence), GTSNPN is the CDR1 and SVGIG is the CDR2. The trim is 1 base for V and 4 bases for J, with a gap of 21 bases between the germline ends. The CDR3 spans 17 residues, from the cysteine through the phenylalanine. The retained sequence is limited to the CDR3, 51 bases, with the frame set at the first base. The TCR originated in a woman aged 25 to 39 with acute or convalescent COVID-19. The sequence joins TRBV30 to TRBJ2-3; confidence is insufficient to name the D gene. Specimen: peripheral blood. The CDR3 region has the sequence CAWSGQPTSVQSDTQYF. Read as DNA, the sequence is TGTGCCTGGAGTGGACAACCCACCTCGGTCCAATCAGATACGCAGTATTTT. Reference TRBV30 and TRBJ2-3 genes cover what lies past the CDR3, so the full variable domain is SQTIHQWPATLVQPVGSPLSLECTVEGTSNPNLYWYRQAAGRGLQLLFYSVGIGQISSEVPQNLSASRPQDRQFILSSKKLLLSDSGFYLCAWSGQPTSVQSDTQYFGPGTRLTVL.